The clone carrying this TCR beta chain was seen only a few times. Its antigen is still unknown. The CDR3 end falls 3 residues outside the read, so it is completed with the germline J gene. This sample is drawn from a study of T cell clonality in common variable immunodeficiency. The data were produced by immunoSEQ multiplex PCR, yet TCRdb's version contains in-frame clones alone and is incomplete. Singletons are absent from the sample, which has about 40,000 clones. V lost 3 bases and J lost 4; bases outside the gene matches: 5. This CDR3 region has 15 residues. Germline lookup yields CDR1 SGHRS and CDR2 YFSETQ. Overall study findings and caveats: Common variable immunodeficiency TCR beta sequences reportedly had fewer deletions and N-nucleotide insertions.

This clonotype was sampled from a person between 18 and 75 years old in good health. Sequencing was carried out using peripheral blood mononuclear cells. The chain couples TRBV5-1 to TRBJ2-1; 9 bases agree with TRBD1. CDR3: CASSSRDRDYNEQFF. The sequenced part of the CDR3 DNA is TGCGCCAGCAGCTCCCGGGACAGGGATTACAATGAG. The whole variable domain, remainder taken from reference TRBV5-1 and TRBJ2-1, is KAGVTQTPRYLIKTRGQQVTLSCSPISGHRSVSWYQQTPGQGLQFLFEYFSETQRNKGNFPGRFSGRQFSNSRSEMNVSTLELGDSALYLCASSSRDRDYNEQFFGPGTRLTVL.